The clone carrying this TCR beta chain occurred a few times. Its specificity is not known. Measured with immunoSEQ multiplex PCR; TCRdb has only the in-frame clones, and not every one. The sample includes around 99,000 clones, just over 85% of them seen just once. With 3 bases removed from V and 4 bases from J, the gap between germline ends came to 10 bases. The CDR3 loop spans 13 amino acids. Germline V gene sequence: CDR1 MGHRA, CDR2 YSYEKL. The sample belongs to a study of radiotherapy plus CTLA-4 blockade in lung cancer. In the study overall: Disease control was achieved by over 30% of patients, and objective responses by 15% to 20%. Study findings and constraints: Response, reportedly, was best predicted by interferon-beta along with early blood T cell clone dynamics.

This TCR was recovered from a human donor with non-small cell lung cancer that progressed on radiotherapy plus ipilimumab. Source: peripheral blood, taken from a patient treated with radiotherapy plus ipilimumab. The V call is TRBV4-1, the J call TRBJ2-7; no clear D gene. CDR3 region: CASSHVGTYEQYF. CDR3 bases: TGCGCCAGCAGCCATGTGGGCACGTACGAGCAGTACTTC.